The rows below give T cell receptor beta chains drawn from one sample of a study of blood T cell repertoires in COVID-19. Libraries were prepared by immunoSEQ multiplex PCR; TCRdb keeps only in-frame clonotypes and omits some of them. Here the sample spans over 300,000 clones, roughly nine tenths being singletons. The source material was peripheral blood. The receptors stem from a man aged 40-49 years with acute or convalescent COVID-19. CDR3s include the opening cysteine and the closing phenylalanine or tryptophan. Fields, in order: CDR3 DNA, CDR3 protein, D gene, J gene, clone size, V gene. D genes are given only for firm matches. Expanded clones are given a class, and other clones once, few, many or no size at all.

cdr3_nt: TGTGCCAGCTCACCATCCGGCTCTGGGGCCAACGTCCTGACTTTC
cdr3_aa: CASSPSGSGANVLTF
d_call: .
j_call: TRBJ2-6
clone_size: .
v_call: TRBV18

cdr3_nt: TGCGCCAGCAGCCCAGAACTAGCGGGAGGGCCGGTGGATGAGCAGTTCTTC
cdr3_aa: CASSPELAGGPVDEQFF
d_call: TRBD2
j_call: TRBJ2-1
clone_size: .
v_call: TRBV5-1

cdr3_nt: TGTGCCAGCAGCTTGACTAACATCATTCGGGGAGGTGGCTACACCTTC
cdr3_aa: CASSLTNIIRGGGYTF
d_call: .
j_call: TRBJ1-2
clone_size: .
v_call: TRBV5-4

cdr3_nt: TGTGCCAGCAGCTCGGCTAGCGGGGGGATCATAAATACGCAGTATTTT
cdr3_aa: CASSSASGGIINTQYF
d_call: TRBD2
j_call: TRBJ2-3
clone_size: .
v_call: TRBV5-4

cdr3_nt: TGTGCCAGCAGCCCAGGCGGGGGGTTCACTGAAGCTTTCTTT
cdr3_aa: CASSPGGGFTEAFF
d_call: .
j_call: TRBJ1-1
clone_size: .
v_call: TRBV7-3

cdr3_nt: TGCGCCAGCAGCCAAGCGGGACAGATAACTAACTATGGCTACACCTTC
cdr3_aa: CASSQAGQITNYGYTF
d_call: TRBD1
j_call: TRBJ1-2
clone_size: .
v_call: TRBV4-3

cdr3_nt: TGTGCCAGCCAGCAGGCAGACCAGTATAGTGGCTACACCTTC
cdr3_aa: CASQQADQYSGYTF
d_call: .
j_call: TRBJ1-2
clone_size: .
v_call: TRBV19

cdr3_nt: TGTGCCAGCAGCTTAACCAGGGTGGGGGAGCAGTTCTTC
cdr3_aa: CASSLTRVGEQFF
d_call: .
j_call: TRBJ2-1
clone_size: many
v_call: TRBV7-3

cdr3_nt: TGTGCCAGCAGTGAAGGGGACACCTCTAATGAAAAACTGTTTTTT
cdr3_aa: CASSEGDTSNEKLFF
d_call: .
j_call: TRBJ1-4
clone_size: .
v_call: TRBV2

cdr3_nt: TGTGCCAGCAGCCATAGCGGTCTGAGCTCCTACGAGCAGTACTTC
cdr3_aa: CASSHSGLSSYEQYF
d_call: .
j_call: TRBJ2-7
clone_size: .
v_call: TRBV3-1/TRBV3-2

cdr3_nt: TGTGCCAGCAGCAAATTAACAGGGACGACCTCTAACTATGGCTACACCTTC
cdr3_aa: CASSKLTGTTSNYGYTF
d_call: .
j_call: TRBJ1-2
clone_size: .
v_call: TRBV21-1

cdr3_nt: TGCAGCGTCACGACAGGGGGTCCGCCTGGGGGCTACACCTTC
cdr3_aa: CSVTTGGPPGGYTF
d_call: TRBD1
j_call: TRBJ1-2
clone_size: once
v_call: TRBV29-1

cdr3_nt: TGTGCCAGCAGCTTTTCACCCCGGGGTAATCAGCCCCAGCATTTT
cdr3_aa: CASSFSPRGNQPQHF
d_call: .
j_call: TRBJ1-5
clone_size: .
v_call: TRBV5-5

cdr3_nt: TGTGCCAGCAACGAGTTGAACACCGGGGAGCTGTTTTTT
cdr3_aa: CASNELNTGELFF
d_call: .
j_call: TRBJ2-2
clone_size: .
v_call: TRBV18

cdr3_nt: TGTGCCAGCAGCTCGGGCAGGGGGCTTGAAAAACTGTTTTTT
cdr3_aa: CASSSGRGLEKLFF
d_call: TRBD1
j_call: TRBJ1-4
clone_size: .
v_call: TRBV28

cdr3_nt: TGCGCCAGCAGCCCACGGGGGAGGCAGGTGGAAGCTTTCTTT
cdr3_aa: CASSPRGRQVEAFF
d_call: .
j_call: TRBJ1-1
clone_size: .
v_call: TRBV5-1

cdr3_nt: TGTGCCAGCAGCCCCCAGATAGCGGGGACGAACACCGGGGAGCTGTTTTTT
cdr3_aa: CASSPQIAGTNTGELFF
d_call: TRBD2
j_call: TRBJ2-2
clone_size: few
v_call: TRBV3-1/TRBV3-2

cdr3_nt: TGTGCCAGCAGCCATGGACTAGAGCAGTTCTTC
cdr3_aa: CASSHGLEQFF
d_call: .
j_call: TRBJ2-1
clone_size: .
v_call: TRBV12-3/TRBV12-4

cdr3_nt: TGTGCCAGCAGCTTAGATCCCGGGACTAGCGAGCAGTACTTC
cdr3_aa: CASSLDPGTSEQYF
d_call: TRBD2
j_call: TRBJ2-7
clone_size: .
v_call: TRBV11-2

cdr3_nt: TGTGCCAGCAGTTTCGGACTAGCGGGAGCGGATGAGCAGTTCTTC
cdr3_aa: CASSFGLAGADEQFF
d_call: TRBD2
j_call: TRBJ2-1
clone_size: .
v_call: TRBV6-6

cdr3_nt: TGTGCCAGCAGCTCCCCCCGCCAGGGGAACACTGAAGCTTTCTTT
cdr3_aa: CASSSPRQGNTEAFF
d_call: .
j_call: TRBJ1-1
clone_size: .
v_call: TRBV5-6

cdr3_nt: TGTGCCAGCAGCGGCGAGGAACGGGGTTACAATGAGCAGTTCTTC
cdr3_aa: CASSGEERGYNEQFF
d_call: .
j_call: TRBJ2-1
clone_size: few
v_call: TRBV9

cdr3_nt: TGTGCCAGCAGCTTAGAGGCAGGGGGCTATAATTCACCCCTCCACTTT
cdr3_aa: CASSLEAGGYNSPLHF
d_call: TRBD1
j_call: TRBJ1-6
clone_size: .
v_call: TRBV7-2

cdr3_nt: TGTGCCATCATCGGGAAAACCGGGGAGCTGTTTTTT
cdr3_aa: CAIIGKTGELFF
d_call: .
j_call: TRBJ2-2
clone_size: .
v_call: TRBV10-3

cdr3_nt: TGTGCCAGCAGTTTCGGTATAGGGCGGGGGCAAGAGACCCAGTACTTC
cdr3_aa: CASSFGIGRGQETQYF
d_call: TRBD2
j_call: TRBJ2-5
clone_size: .
v_call: TRBV27

cdr3_nt: TGTGCCAGCAGCCCAGGGGCTCCCTACGAGCAGTACTTC
cdr3_aa: CASSPGAPYEQYF
d_call: .
j_call: TRBJ2-7
clone_size: .
v_call: TRBV4-2

cdr3_nt: TGTGCCAGCAGCTTGGTCTCGGGGGAGCAGTTCTTC
cdr3_aa: CASSLVSGEQFF
d_call: .
j_call: TRBJ2-1
clone_size: .
v_call: TRBV5-4

cdr3_nt: TGTGCCAGCAGTTTTACCAGCGGTAATGAAAAACTGTTTTTT
cdr3_aa: CASSFTSGNEKLFF
d_call: .
j_call: TRBJ1-4
clone_size: .
v_call: TRBV2

cdr3_nt: TGTGCCAGCCTGGACAATCAGGAGACCCAGTACTTC
cdr3_aa: CASLDNQETQYF
d_call: .
j_call: TRBJ2-5
clone_size: .
v_call: TRBV2

cdr3_nt: TGTGCCATCAGTGAGACCGGGACAGACAACTATGGCTACACCTTC
cdr3_aa: CAISETGTDNYGYTF
d_call: TRBD1
j_call: TRBJ1-2
clone_size: .
v_call: TRBV10-3

cdr3_nt: TGTGCCAGCTCACCTGCTCTATTCGGGGACACTGAAGCTTTCTTT
cdr3_aa: CASSPALFGDTEAFF
d_call: .
j_call: TRBJ1-1
clone_size: .
v_call: TRBV18

cdr3_nt: TGCAGCGTTGCGGCCGGGACAGGGCCTGGAAACACCATATATTTT
cdr3_aa: CSVAAGTGPGNTIYF
d_call: TRBD1
j_call: TRBJ1-3
clone_size: .
v_call: TRBV29-1

cdr3_nt: TGTGCCAGCAGTCCTCTGCCCAGCGTCGGGGAGCTGTTTTTT
cdr3_aa: CASSPLPSVGELFF
d_call: .
j_call: TRBJ2-2
clone_size: once
v_call: TRBV6-5

cdr3_nt: TGTGCCAGCAGTGGACAGGTGGGGACGGGCACCATATATTTT
cdr3_aa: CASSGQVGTGTIYF
d_call: TRBD1
j_call: TRBJ1-3
clone_size: .
v_call: TRBV27

cdr3_nt: TGTGCCTGGAGTGTTCATTCTGGAAACACCATATATTTT
cdr3_aa: CAWSVHSGNTIYF
d_call: .
j_call: TRBJ1-3
clone_size: .
v_call: TRBV30

cdr3_nt: TGCGCCAGCAGCCAAGGGTACGGGACTAACTATGGCTACACCTTC
cdr3_aa: CASSQGYGTNYGYTF
d_call: .
j_call: TRBJ1-2
clone_size: .
v_call: TRBV4-1

cdr3_nt: TGTGCCAGCAGCTTAGACAGTAAAAACGAGCAGTACTTC
cdr3_aa: CASSLDSKNEQYF
d_call: .
j_call: TRBJ2-7
clone_size: .
v_call: TRBV7-2

cdr3_nt: TGTGCCAGCTCACCACCGGTAGACAGTTCCTACGAGCAGTACTTC
cdr3_aa: CASSPPVDSSYEQYF
d_call: .
j_call: TRBJ2-7
clone_size: .
v_call: TRBV18

cdr3_nt: TGTGCCAGCAGCGAATCAGAGGGAAACACTGAAGCTTTCTTT
cdr3_aa: CASSESEGNTEAFF
d_call: .
j_call: TRBJ1-1
clone_size: .
v_call: TRBV9

cdr3_nt: TGTGCCAGCTCCGGGAACACCCAAAACTATGGCTACACCTTC
cdr3_aa: CASSGNTQNYGYTF
d_call: .
j_call: TRBJ1-2
clone_size: .
v_call: TRBV19

cdr3_nt: TGTGCCAGCAAACAACGAGGAGCTGATACGCAGTATTTT
cdr3_aa: CASKQRGADTQYF
d_call: .
j_call: TRBJ2-3
clone_size: .
v_call: TRBV5-8

cdr3_nt: TGTGCCATCAACGAAGCGGGAGCGAACACCGGGGAGCTGTTTTTT
cdr3_aa: CAINEAGANTGELFF
d_call: TRBD2
j_call: TRBJ2-2
clone_size: .
v_call: TRBV10-3

cdr3_nt: TGTGCCAGTAGTATCACAGGGGGCCGTCAGCCCCAGCATTTT
cdr3_aa: CASSITGGRQPQHF
d_call: TRBD1
j_call: TRBJ1-5
clone_size: .
v_call: TRBV19

cdr3_nt: TGCGCCAGCAGCCACCCGGGACAGGGGAACTACGAGCAGTACTTC
cdr3_aa: CASSHPGQGNYEQYF
d_call: TRBD1
j_call: TRBJ2-7
clone_size: .
v_call: TRBV4-1

cdr3_nt: TGTGCCAGCAGCCATAGGACTAGTTCCAATGAGCAGTTCTTC
cdr3_aa: CASSHRTSSNEQFF
d_call: TRBD2
j_call: TRBJ2-1
clone_size: .
v_call: TRBV3-1/TRBV3-2

cdr3_nt: TGTGCCAGCTCACTGGGGACAGGGAACACTGAAGCTTTCTTT
cdr3_aa: CASSLGTGNTEAFF
d_call: TRBD1
j_call: TRBJ1-1
clone_size: .
v_call: TRBV18

cdr3_nt: TGCGCCAGCAGTCCTAAGGGGTGGAATTCACCCCTCCACTTT
cdr3_aa: CASSPKGWNSPLHF
d_call: .
j_call: TRBJ1-6
clone_size: once
v_call: TRBV5-1

cdr3_nt: TGTGCCAGCAGCTCCGTCGTGGGGAGTGAGCAGTACTTC
cdr3_aa: CASSSVVGSEQYF
d_call: .
j_call: TRBJ2-7
clone_size: once
v_call: TRBV14

cdr3_nt: TGTGCCAGCAGCCTACGGACAGGGGATTCACCCCTCCACTTT
cdr3_aa: CASSLRTGDSPLHF
d_call: TRBD1
j_call: TRBJ1-6
clone_size: once
v_call: TRBV9

cdr3_nt: TGTGCCAGCAGAGGAGGCAATCAGCCCCAGCATTTT
cdr3_aa: CASRGGNQPQHF
d_call: .
j_call: TRBJ1-5
clone_size: once
v_call: TRBV28

cdr3_nt: TGTGCCAGCAGGACGTTTAGCGGGGTAAGCTCCTACAATGAGCAGTTCTTC
cdr3_aa: CASRTFSGVSSYNEQFF
d_call: TRBD2
j_call: TRBJ2-1
clone_size: .
v_call: TRBV27